A selection of T cell receptor beta chains follows, all from one sample in a study of T cells after yellow fever vaccination. Using its own MiXCR run on the 5' RACE reads, TCRdb lists one record per CDR3 protein. This sample has 250,000 to 350,000 distinct CDR3 sequences; 8.7% occur once, and the top ten carry around 3.4%. The starting material was CD4+ T cells sorted from PBMCs, obtained 5 days after the yellow fever booster vaccination. The receptors come from a man between 18 and 35 years old who received the YFV17D yellow fever vaccine. Both conserved end residues are part of each CDR3. Each record gives: J gene, V gene, CDR3 protein.

J gene: TRBJ2-2
V gene: TRBV20-1
CDR3 protein: CSARDPRGFNTGELFF

J gene: TRBJ1-6
V gene: TRBV6-1
CDR3 protein: CASSERGEPWDF

J gene: TRBJ2-1
V gene: TRBV11-2
CDR3 protein: CASTNDRFGEQFF

J gene: TRBJ2-3
V gene: TRBV6-6
CDR3 protein: CASSYSLLGGITDTQYF

J gene: TRBJ2-3
V gene: TRBV5-1
CDR3 protein: CASSLASPPDTQYF

J gene: TRBJ2-3
V gene: TRBV21-1
CDR3 protein: CASSNPVITDTQYF

J gene: TRBJ2-1
V gene: TRBV20-1
CDR3 protein: CSASRGNEQFF

J gene: TRBJ2-1
V gene: TRBV4-2
CDR3 protein: CASSQGNGVDEQFF

J gene: TRBJ2-1
V gene: TRBV7-9
CDR3 protein: CASARTIYNEQFF

J gene: TRBJ1-2
V gene: TRBV4-1
CDR3 protein: CASSRGQGYTF

J gene: TRBJ2-7
V gene: TRBV9
CDR3 protein: CASSATQGFEQYF

J gene: TRBJ2-3
V gene: TRBV3-1
CDR3 protein: CASSQAGLADTDTQYF

J gene: TRBJ2-1
V gene: TRBV29-1
CDR3 protein: CSGGMGHEQFF

J gene: TRBJ1-1
V gene: TRBV27
CDR3 protein: CASTGAAYTEAFF

J gene: TRBJ2-1
V gene: TRBV5-4
CDR3 protein: CASSSDTSSYNEQFF

J gene: TRBJ1-2
V gene: TRBV5-1
CDR3 protein: CASREGPYGYTF

J gene: TRBJ2-7
V gene: TRBV4-2
CDR3 protein: CASSQDHHGVVFYEQYF

J gene: TRBJ1-2
V gene: TRBV28
CDR3 protein: CASSFLSIDGYTF

J gene: TRBJ2-5
V gene: TRBV20-1
CDR3 protein: CSASPIGRGRETQYF

J gene: TRBJ1-5
V gene: TRBV20-1
CDR3 protein: CSVVTVGGQPQHF

J gene: TRBJ2-1
V gene: TRBV11-1
CDR3 protein: CASSTGTSGHNEQFF

J gene: TRBJ1-6
V gene: TRBV20-1
CDR3 protein: CSASPPRPSRFYNSPLHF

J gene: TRBJ2-1
V gene: TRBV12-3/TRBV12-4
CDR3 protein: CASSFGRGTPQSSYNEQFF

J gene: TRBJ1-2
V gene: TRBV7-3
CDR3 protein: CASSLRTSGTGTPLTF

J gene: TRBJ2-5
V gene: TRBV18
CDR3 protein: CASSQNAPGGKETQYF

J gene: TRBJ1-5
V gene: TRBV5-6
CDR3 protein: CASSLYVGRGERPQHF

J gene: TRBJ2-7
V gene: TRBV18
CDR3 protein: CASSPGTGDYEQYF